One and the same sample provided the 17 T cell receptor beta chains below, sequenced in a study of T cell repertoires in cytomegalovirus infection. Using its own MiXCR run on the reads, TCRdb lists one record per CDR3 protein. The data hold under 350,000 distinct CDR3 sequences, with less than 25% observed a single time. These receptors have no identified antigens. The sample consisted of cultured PBMCs, taken from culture after CMV antigen stimulation. The receptors were gathered from a human donor in good health (CMV status not recorded). Some clones in this sample may be carry-over from other donors' samples.

The chain couples TRBV29-1 to TRBJ1-3, with 7 positions matching TRBD1. The CDR3 runs 13 residues. Per the germline V gene, CDR1 is SQVTM and CDR2 is ANQGSEA. V was clipped by 4 bases and J by 4 bases; unmatched bases: 4. The CDR3 loop is CSVGQGAGNTIYF. CDR3 bases: TGCAGCGTTGGACAGGGAGCGGGAAACACCATATATTTT.

The rearrangement joins TRBV28 to TRBJ1-2; D is perhaps TRBD1 (6 bases). V gave up 5 bases and J gave up 4 bases, with 17 bases separating them. The CDR3 has 15 amino acids. CDR1 is MDHEN, CDR2 SYDVKM, per germline. CDR3 DNA: TGTGCCAGCAGTACCCCAATGGGGGCGAGCTATGGCTACACCTTC. Residues: CASSTPMGASYGYTF.

This rearrangement joins TRBV20-1 to TRBJ2-1; perhaps TRBD1 as D (6 bases). This CDR3 comprises 13 residues. The V gene lost 4 bases and the J gene lost 13 bases, with 20 bases spanning the gap. Germline assignment: CDR1 DFQATT and CDR2 SNEGSKA (reference sequence). The CDR3 here is CSAISGALTQQFF. CDR3 bases: TGCAGTGCTATCTCAGGGGCCCTTACCCAACAGTTCTTC.

V gene TRBV7-9 combines with J gene TRBJ2-3; 8 bases agree with TRBD2. There are 16 residues in the CDR3. With 3 bases clipped from V and 2 bases from J, the junction kept 7 bases outside the gene matches. Looked up from germline, CDR1 is SEHNR and CDR2 is FQNEAQ (reference sequence). The CDR3 loop reads CASSFGGRSVTDTQYF. In nucleotides, the CDR3 is TGTGCCAGCAGCTTCGGCGGGAGGTCGGTCACAGATACGCAGTATTTT.

The chain has TRBV5-1 and TRBJ2-1; D is perhaps TRBD2 (5 bases). Germline CDR1 is SGHRS and CDR2 is YFSETQ. This CDR3 is built from 16 residues. Trimming took 0 bases from V and 8 from J, leaving 18 bases between them. The CDR3 reads CASSLAWEHSPHEQFF. The DNA for the CDR3 is TGCGCCAGCAGCTTGGCCTGGGAGCACTCACCCCATGAGCAGTTCTTC.

This clonotype was seen many times. The chain combines TRBV7-2 with TRBJ2-5; D ambiguous. The CDR3 contains 13 residues. Trimming took off 2 bases at V and 3 bases at J, with 7 bases between the two ends. Germline V gives CDR1 SGHTA, CDR2 FQGNSA. The DNA of the CDR3 is TGTGCCAGCAGCTTATCCACGGAAGAGACCCAGTACTTC. The encoded protein is CASSLSTEETQYF.

In this sample, this clonotype turned up a few times. V usage is TRBV7-9 and J usage is TRBJ2-5; 11 bases match TRBD2. The germline V gene encodes CDR1 SEHNR and CDR2 FQNEAQ (reference sequence). This CDR3 comprises 16 residues. Trimming removed 4 bases from V and 3 bases from J; junction bases left unmatched: 7. The CDR3 sequence is CASSSRLAGPKETQYF. DNA of the CDR3: TGTGCCAGCAGCTCTAGACTAGCGGGACCTAAAGAGACCCAGTACTTC.

This clonotype was counted ten times or more. The CDR3 DNA follows: TGTGCCAGCAGTTTAATCGGTACCTTTTGGTTCGAAGCGGACAATGAGCAGTTCTTC. It codes for CASSLIGTFWFEADNEQFF. The rearrangement joins TRBV28 to TRBJ2-1, with D possibly being TRBD2 (5 bases). Germline lookup yields CDR1 MDHEN and CDR2 SYDVKM. CDR3 length equals 19 residues. V shed 2 bases and J shed 5 bases, with 25 bases lying between them.

The chain combines TRBV9 with TRBJ2-2; D unresolved. V shed 4 bases and J shed 5 bases, with 12 bases lying between them. The CDR3 runs 14 residues. Germline CDR1 reads SGDLS; CDR2 reads YYNGEE. CDR3 sequence reads: CASSLTDETGELFF. The CDR3 DNA reads as TGTGCCAGCAGCTTGACGGACGAGACCGGGGAGCTGTTTTTT.

Points on this clonotype: This may stem from a read error, because a much larger clone lies one nucleotide away. This sequence joins TRBV2 and TRBJ2-5; D uncertain. The CDR3 runs 11 residues. CDR1 is SNHLY and CDR2 is FYNNEI in the germline V gene. Trimming took off 4 bases at V and 2 bases at J, with 2 bases between the two ends. The CDR3 sequence: CASSGQETQYF. CDR3 DNA sequence: TGTGCCAGCAGTGGGCAAGAGACCCAGTACTTC.

The genes are TRBV19 and TRBJ2-3, with TRBD2 matching 11 bases. The V gene's germline CDR1 is LNHDA and CDR2 SQIVND (reference sequence). The length of the CDR3 is 17 residues. The J segment lost 5 bases and the V segment lost 6 bases, leaving 13 bases of the junction unmatched. The DNA of the CDR3 is TGTGCCAGTAGCCCTAGGGGGACTAGCGGCGGAGAAGATACGCAGTATTTT. This codes for CASSPRGTSGGEDTQYF. Based on the CDR3 plus reference TRBV19 and TRBJ2-3, the full variable domain is DGGITQSPKYLFRKEGQNVTLSCEQNLNHDAMYWYRQDPGQGLRLIYYSQIVNDFQKGDIAEGYSVSREKKESFPLTVTSAQKNPTAFYLCASSPRGTSGGEDTQYFGPGTRLTVL.

This clonotype came up once. The rearrangement joins TRBV5-5 to TRBJ2-1; the D is unclear. V was clipped by 0 bases and J by 15 bases, with 16 bases between them. Germline lookup yields CDR1 SGHKS and CDR2 YYEKEE (reference sequence). The CDR3 is 13 residues long. CDR3 nucleotide sequence: TGTGCCAGCAGCTTGGAGGGCTACGGGCCTTCGTTCTTC. Translating gives CASSLEGYGPSFF.

This clonotype was counted only a few times. The chain carries TRBV20-1 and TRBJ1-5; the match to TRBD1 covers 9 bases. The length of the CDR3 is 15 residues. V gave up 2 bases and J gave up 7 bases; unmatched junction bases: 9. Germline values: CDR1 DFQATT, CDR2 SNEGSKA (reference sequence). For the CDR3, the DNA is TGCAGTGCTAGAATCGCCACAGGGGGCGACCAGCCCCAGCATTTT. Translating gives CSARIATGGDQPQHF.

This clonotype was picked up many times. This sequence joins TRBV10-3 and TRBJ2-2, with 7 bases lining up with TRBD1. The ends lost 3 bases at V and 5 bases at J; junction bases unmatched: 15. The CDR3 contains 18 residues. Germline loops: CDR1 ENHRY, CDR2 SYGVKD. For the CDR3, the DNA is TGTGCCATCAGTGACCCGGGACAGCCGGATTACAATACCGGGGAGCTGTTTTTT. This encodes CAISDPGQPDYNTGELFF.

This clonotype was picked up many times. This CDR3 is CASSSGLAGATGELFF. In DNA, the CDR3 is TGTGCCAGCAGCTCGGGACTAGCGGGAGCCACCGGGGAGCTGTTTTTT. The chain carries TRBV7-6 and TRBJ2-2; 14 positions match TRBD2. CDR3 length equals 16 residues. Germline trimming cut 4 bases from V and 4 bases from J; bases unmatched to any gene: 2. In germline, CDR1 is SGHVS, CDR2 FNYEAQ.

The V call is TRBV4-1, the J call TRBJ2-5; D possibly uses TRBD1 or TRBD2 (6 bases each). The V gene's germline CDR1 is MGHRA and CDR2 YSYEKL. V was shortened by 0 bases and J by 3 bases, with 14 bases between the two germline ends. There are 16 residues in the CDR3. The CDR3 reads CASSQDTGTGEETQYF. CDR3 coding DNA: TGCGCCAGCAGCCAAGATACAGGGACGGGAGAAGAGACCCAGTACTTC.

V is TRBV30 and J is TRBJ1-2, with unresolved D. Trimming removed 4 bases at V and 3 bases at J, with 9 bases between. CDR1 GTSNPN and CDR2 SVGIG come from the germline V gene (reference sequence). The CDR3 length is 12 residues. CDR3 residues: CAWNPGYYGYTF. The CDR3 DNA reads TGTGCCTGGAACCCAGGCTACTATGGCTACACCTTC.